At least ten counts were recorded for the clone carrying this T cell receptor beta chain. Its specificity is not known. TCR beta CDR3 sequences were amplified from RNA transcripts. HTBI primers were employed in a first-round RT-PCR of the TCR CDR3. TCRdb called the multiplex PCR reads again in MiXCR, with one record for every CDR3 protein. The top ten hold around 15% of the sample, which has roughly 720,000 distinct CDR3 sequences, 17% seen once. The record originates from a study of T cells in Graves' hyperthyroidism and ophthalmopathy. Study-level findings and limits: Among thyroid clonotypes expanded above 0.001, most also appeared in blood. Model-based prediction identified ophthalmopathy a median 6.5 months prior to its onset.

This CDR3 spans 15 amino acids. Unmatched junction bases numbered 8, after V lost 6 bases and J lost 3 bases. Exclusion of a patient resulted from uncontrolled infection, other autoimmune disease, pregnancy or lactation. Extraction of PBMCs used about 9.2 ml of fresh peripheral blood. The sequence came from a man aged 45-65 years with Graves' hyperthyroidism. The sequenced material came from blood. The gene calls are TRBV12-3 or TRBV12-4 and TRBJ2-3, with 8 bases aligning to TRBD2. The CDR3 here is CASRGGREGTDTQYF. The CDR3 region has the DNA TGTGCCAGCAGAGGGGGACGGGAGGGAACAGATACGCAGTATTTT.